This T cell receptor (beta chain) is drawn from a study of identical twins. CDR3 length: 15 amino acids. Trimming at V came to 6 bases and at J to 4 bases, leaving 6 bases not matched to a gene. One entry per CDR3 protein results from TCRdb running MiXCR on the 5' RACE reads. The data show nearly 900,000 distinct CDR3 sequences, 12% seen once. The sample was also linked to a second study, of yellow fever vaccine responses in identical twins.

This sequence joins TRBV12-3 or TRBV12-4 and TRBJ2-5; 12 positions agree with TRBD2. Material: PBMCs. The sequence came from a woman younger than 35 in good health. In DNA, the CDR3 is TGTGCCAGCAGCGTTCCGGGACTAGCGGGAGAGACCCAGTACTTC. Translated: CASSVPGLAGETQYF.